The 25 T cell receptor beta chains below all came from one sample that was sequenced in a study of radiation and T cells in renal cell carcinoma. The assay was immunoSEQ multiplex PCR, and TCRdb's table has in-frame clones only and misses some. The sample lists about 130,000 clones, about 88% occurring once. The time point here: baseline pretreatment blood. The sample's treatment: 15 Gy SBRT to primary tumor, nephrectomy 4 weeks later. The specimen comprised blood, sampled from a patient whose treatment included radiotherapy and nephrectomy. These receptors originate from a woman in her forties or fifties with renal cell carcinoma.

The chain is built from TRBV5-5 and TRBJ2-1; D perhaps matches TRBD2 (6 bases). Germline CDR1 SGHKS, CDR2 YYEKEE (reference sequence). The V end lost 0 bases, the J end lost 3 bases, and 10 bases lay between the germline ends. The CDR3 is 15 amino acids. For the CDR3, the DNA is TGTGCCAGCAGCTTGGCTGGGGGGAACTACAATGAGCAGTTCTTC. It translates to CASSLAGGNYNEQFF.

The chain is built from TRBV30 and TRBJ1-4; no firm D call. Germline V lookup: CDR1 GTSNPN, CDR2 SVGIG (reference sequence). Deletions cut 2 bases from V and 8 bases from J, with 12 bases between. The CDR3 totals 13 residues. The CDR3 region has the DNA TGTGCCTGGAGTCCCCAGGCCACCGAAAAACTGTTTTTT. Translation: CAWSPQATEKLFF. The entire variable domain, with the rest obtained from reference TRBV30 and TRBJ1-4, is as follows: SQTIHQWPATLVQPVGSPLSLECTVEGTSNPNLYWYRQAAGRGLQLLFYSVGIGQISSEVPQNLSASRPQDRQFILSSKKLLLSDSGFYLCAWSPQATEKLFFGSGTQLSVL.

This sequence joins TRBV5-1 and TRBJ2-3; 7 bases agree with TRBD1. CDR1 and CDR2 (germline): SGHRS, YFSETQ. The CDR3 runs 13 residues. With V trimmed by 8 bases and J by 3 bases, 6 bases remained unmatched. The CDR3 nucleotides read TGCGCCAGTCGACAGGGAAATACAGATACGCAGTATTTT. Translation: CASRQGNTDTQYF.

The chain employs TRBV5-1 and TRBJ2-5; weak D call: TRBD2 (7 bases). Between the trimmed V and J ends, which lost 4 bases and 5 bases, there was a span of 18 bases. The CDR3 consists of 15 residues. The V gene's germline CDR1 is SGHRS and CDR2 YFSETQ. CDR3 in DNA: TGCGCCAGCAGCCCGGGGGGCGGTTGGGAGGAGACCCAGTACTTC. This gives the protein CASSPGGGWEETQYF.

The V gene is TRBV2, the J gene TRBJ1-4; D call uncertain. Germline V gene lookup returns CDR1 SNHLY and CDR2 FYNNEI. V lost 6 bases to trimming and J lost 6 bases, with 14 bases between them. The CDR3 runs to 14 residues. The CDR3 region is CASSNRVKDEKLFF. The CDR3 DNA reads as TGTGCCAGCAGCAATAGAGTAAAGGATGAAAAACTGTTTTTT.

The CDR3: CASSLARGRFGEQFF. CDR3 nucleotides: TGTGCCAGCAGCTTAGCCAGGGGGCGTTTCGGTGAGCAGTTCTTC. J is TRBJ2-1 and V is TRBV7-2; 8 bases are shared with TRBD1. The ends lost 0 bases at V and 9 bases at J; junction bases unmatched: 7. Germline V gives CDR1 SGHTA, CDR2 FQGNSA. The CDR3 sequence is 15 residues long.

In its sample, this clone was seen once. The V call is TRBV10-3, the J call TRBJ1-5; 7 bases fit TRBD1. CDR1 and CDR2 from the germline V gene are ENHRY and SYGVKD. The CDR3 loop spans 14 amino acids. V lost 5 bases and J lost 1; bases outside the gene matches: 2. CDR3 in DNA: TGTGCCATCAGTCCGGGACAGAGCAATCAGCCCCAGCATTTT. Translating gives CAISPGQSNQPQHF.

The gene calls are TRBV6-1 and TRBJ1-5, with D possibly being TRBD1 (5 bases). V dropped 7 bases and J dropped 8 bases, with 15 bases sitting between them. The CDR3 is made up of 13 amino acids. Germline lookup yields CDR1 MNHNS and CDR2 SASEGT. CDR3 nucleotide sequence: TGTGCCAGCATGCGGACACCGCCGGAGCCCCAGCATTTT. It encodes CASMRTPPEPQHF.

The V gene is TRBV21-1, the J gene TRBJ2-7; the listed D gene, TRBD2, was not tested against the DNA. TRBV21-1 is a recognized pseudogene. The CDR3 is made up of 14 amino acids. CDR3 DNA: TGTGCCAGCAGCAAAGGTGAGGGCTACTACGAGCAGTACTTC. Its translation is CASSKGEGYYEQYF.

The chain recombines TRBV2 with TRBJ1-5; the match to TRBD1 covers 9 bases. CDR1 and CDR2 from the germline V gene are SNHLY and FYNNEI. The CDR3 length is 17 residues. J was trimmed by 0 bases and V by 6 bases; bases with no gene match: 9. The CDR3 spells CASRETRTGASNQPQHF. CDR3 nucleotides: TGTGCCAGCAGGGAAACCAGGACAGGGGCTAGCAATCAGCCCCAGCATTTT.

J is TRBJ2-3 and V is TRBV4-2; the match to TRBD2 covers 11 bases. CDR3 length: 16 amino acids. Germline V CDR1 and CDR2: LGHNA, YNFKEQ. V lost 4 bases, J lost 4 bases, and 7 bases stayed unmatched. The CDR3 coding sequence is TGTGCCAGCAGCCGCCGACTAGCGGGGACCTCAGATACGCAGTATTTT. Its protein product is CASSRRLAGTSDTQYF.

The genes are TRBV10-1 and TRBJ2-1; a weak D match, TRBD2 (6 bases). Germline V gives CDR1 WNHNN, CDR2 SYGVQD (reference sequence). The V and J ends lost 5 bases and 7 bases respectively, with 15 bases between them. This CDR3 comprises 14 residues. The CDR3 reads CASSSLGGLNEQFF. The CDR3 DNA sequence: TGCGCCAGCAGTTCCCTCGGAGGGCTGAATGAGCAGTTCTTC.

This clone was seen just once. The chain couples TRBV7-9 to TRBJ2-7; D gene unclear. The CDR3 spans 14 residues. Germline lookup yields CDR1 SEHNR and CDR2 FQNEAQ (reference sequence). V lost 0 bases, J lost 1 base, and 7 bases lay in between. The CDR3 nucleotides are TGTGCCAGCAGCTTAGCGGTAGCTTCCTACGAGCAGTACTTC. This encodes CASSLAVASYEQYF.

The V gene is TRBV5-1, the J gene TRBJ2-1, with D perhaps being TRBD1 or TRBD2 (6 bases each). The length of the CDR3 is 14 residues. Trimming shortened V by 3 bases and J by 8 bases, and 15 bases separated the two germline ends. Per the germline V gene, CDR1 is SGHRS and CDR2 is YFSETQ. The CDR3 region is CASSSPGEEDEQFF. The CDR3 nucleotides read TGCGCCAGCAGCTCGCCAGGGGAGGAAGATGAGCAGTTCTTC.

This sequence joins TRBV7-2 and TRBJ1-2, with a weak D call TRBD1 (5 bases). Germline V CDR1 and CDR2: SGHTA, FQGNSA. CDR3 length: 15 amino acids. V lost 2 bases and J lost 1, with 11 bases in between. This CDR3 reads CASSLLGDRNYGYTF. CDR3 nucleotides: TGTGCCAGCAGCTTATTAGGGGATCGTAACTATGGCTACACCTTC.

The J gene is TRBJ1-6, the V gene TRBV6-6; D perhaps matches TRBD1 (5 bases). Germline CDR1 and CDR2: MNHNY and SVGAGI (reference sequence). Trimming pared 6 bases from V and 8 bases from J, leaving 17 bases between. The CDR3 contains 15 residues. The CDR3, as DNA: TGTGCCAGCAGCCCCTTGGGGACCGGGGATTCACCCCTCCACTTT. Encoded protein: CASSPLGTGDSPLHF.

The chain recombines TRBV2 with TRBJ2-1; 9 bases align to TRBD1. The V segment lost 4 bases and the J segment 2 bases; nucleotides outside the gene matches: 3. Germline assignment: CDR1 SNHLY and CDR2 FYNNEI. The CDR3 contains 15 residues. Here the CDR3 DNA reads TGTGCCAGCAGTGGGGGGACAGGGACCTACAATGAGCAGTTCTTC. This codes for CASSGGTGTYNEQFF.

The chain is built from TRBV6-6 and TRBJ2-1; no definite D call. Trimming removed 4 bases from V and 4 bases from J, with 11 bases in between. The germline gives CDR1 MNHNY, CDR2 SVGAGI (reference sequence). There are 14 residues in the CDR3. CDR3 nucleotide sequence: TGTGCCAGCAGTTTGAGTGGAGTATACAATGAGCAGTTCTTC. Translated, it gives CASSLSGVYNEQFF.

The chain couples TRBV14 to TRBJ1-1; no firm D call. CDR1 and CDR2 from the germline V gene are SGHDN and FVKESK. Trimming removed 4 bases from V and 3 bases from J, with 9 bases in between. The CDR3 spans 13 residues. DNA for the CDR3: TGTGCCAGCAGCCTTTTTACTGACACTGAAGCTTTCTTT. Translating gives CASSLFTDTEAFF.

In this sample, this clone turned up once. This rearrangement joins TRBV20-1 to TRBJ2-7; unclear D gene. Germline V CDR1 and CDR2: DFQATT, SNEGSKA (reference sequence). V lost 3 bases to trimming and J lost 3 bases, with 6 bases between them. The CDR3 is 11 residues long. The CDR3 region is CSASASYEQYF. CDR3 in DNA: TGCAGTGCTAGCGCGAGCTACGAGCAGTACTTC.

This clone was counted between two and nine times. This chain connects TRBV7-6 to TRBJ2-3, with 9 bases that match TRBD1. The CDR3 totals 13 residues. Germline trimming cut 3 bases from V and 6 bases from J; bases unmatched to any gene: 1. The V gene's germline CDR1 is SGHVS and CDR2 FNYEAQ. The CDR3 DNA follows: TGTGCCAGCAGCTTCGGGACAGGGGATACGCAGTATTTT. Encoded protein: CASSFGTGDTQYF.

CDR3 nucleotide sequence: TGTGCCAGCTCACCCAGCGGGGGGCACAATGAGCAGTTCTTC. This codes for CASSPSGGHNEQFF. This chain links TRBV18 with TRBJ2-1; 9 nucleotides line up with TRBD2. The CDR3 runs to 14 residues. Germline V gene data show CDR1 as KGHSH and CDR2 as LQKENI. Germline trimming cut 3 bases from V and 5 bases from J; bases unmatched to any gene: 2.

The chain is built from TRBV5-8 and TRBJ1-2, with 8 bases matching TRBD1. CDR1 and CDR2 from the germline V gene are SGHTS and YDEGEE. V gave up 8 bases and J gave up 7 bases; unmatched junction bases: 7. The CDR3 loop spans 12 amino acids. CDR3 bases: TGTGCCAGTGGACAGGGAGAGGGTGGCTACACCTTC. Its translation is CASGQGEGGYTF.

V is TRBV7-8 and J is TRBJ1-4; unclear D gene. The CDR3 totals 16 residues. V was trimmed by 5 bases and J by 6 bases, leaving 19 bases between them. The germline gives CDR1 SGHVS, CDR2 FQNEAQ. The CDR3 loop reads CASSQGRRRLDEKLFF. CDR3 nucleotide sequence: TGTGCCAGCAGCCAAGGCCGGAGGAGGCTTGATGAAAAACTGTTTTTT.

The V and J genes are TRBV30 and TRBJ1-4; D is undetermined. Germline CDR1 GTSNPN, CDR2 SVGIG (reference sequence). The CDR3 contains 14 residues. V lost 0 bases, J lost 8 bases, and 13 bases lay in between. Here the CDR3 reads CAWSVGPPREKLFF. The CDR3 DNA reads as TGTGCCTGGAGTGTCGGCCCTCCGCGGGAAAAACTGTTTTTT.